One and the same sample provided the 10 T cell receptor beta chains below, sequenced in a study of blood T cell repertoires in COVID-19. Only in-frame clones appear in the TCRdb table, and some are missing; sequencing was by immunoSEQ multiplex PCR. The repertoire includes nearly 250,000 clones, 86% of them detected once, and under 2% sits in the top ten. Material: peripheral blood. These receptors were obtained from a woman aged 55-70 years who had recovered from COVID-19.

The rearrangement uses TRBV7-2 and TRBJ2-7; possible D gene TRBD2, 6 bases. V lost 4 bases and J lost 7, with 26 bases in between. Germline V gene lookup returns CDR1 SGHTA and CDR2 FQGNSA. The CDR3 covers 17 residues. The CDR3: CASSSYGGLPPGGEQYF. CDR3 sequence (DNA): TGTGCCAGCAGCTCCTACGGCGGGCTCCCACCCGGAGGGGAGCAGTACTTC.

The chain recombines TRBV28 with TRBJ1-1; D is perhaps TRBD1 (5 bases). The CDR3 consists of 16 residues. The germline V gene encodes CDR1 MDHEN and CDR2 SYDVKM. Trimming took off 5 bases at V and 3 bases at J, with 19 bases between the two ends. Here the CDR3 reads CASSQVDSPKDTEAFF. DNA of the CDR3: TGTGCCAGCAGTCAAGTTGACAGCCCTAAGGACACTGAAGCTTTCTTT.

This clone was detected once. The chain joins TRBV11-3 to TRBJ2-5; TRBD1 agrees at 8 bases. This CDR3 spans 14 amino acids. J gave up 5 bases and V 5 bases, and 7 bases lay outside the gene matches. Germline V gives CDR1 SGHNT, CDR2 YENEEA. CDR3 sequence reads: CASSARQGTETQYF. CDR3 nucleotide sequence: TGTGCCAGCAGCGCACGACAGGGGACCGAGACCCAGTACTTC.

This rearrangement joins TRBV12-3 or TRBV12-4 to TRBJ2-4; TRBD1 agrees at 7 bases. After removal of 6 bases from V and 6 bases from J, the junction contained 5 bases not matched to a gene. The CDR3 runs 13 residues. CDR3 sequence (DNA): TGTGCCAGCAGGGCAGGGGGTGGAAACATTCAGTACTTC. Translation: CASRAGGGNIQYF.

The CDR3: CASSPWERADTQYF. The CDR3 region has the DNA TGTGCCAGCAGTCCTTGGGAGCGGGCAGATACGCAGTATTTT. This chain joins TRBV28 and TRBJ2-3, with D possibly matching TRBD2 (6 bases). Deletions cut 5 bases from V and 4 bases from J, with 13 bases between. The CDR3 length is 14 residues. CDR1 is MDHEN and CDR2 is SYDVKM in the germline V gene.

The J gene is TRBJ2-1, the V gene TRBV5-1; D gene uncertain. The CDR3 is made up of 11 amino acids. V was cut by 2 bases and J by 7 bases, with 4 bases left in between. Germline V lookup: CDR1 SGHRS, CDR2 YFSETQ. CDR3 coding DNA: TGCGCCAGCAGCTTTATAAATGAGCAGTTCTTC. It yields the protein CASSFINEQFF.

The rearrangement links TRBV5-1 to TRBJ2-2, with 8 nucleotides matching TRBD1. The ends lost 3 bases at V and 4 bases at J; junction bases unmatched: 11. The V gene's germline CDR1 is SGHRS and CDR2 YFSETQ. CDR3 length equals 17 residues. CDR3 amino acids: CASSSTQGAMLTGELFF. DNA for the CDR3: TGCGCCAGCAGCTCGACTCAGGGGGCAATGCTCACCGGGGAGCTGTTTTTT.

The V call is TRBV7-9, the J call TRBJ2-7; a weak D match, TRBD2 (6 bases). V lost 7 bases, J lost 4 bases, and 14 bases lay in between. Germline assignment: CDR1 SEHNR and CDR2 FQNEAQ (reference sequence). This CDR3 is built from 13 residues. CDR3 DNA: TGTGCCAGCAACCAGGGAGGACAATACGAGCAGTACTTC. Amino acids: CASNQGGQYEQYF.

The chain joins TRBV2 to TRBJ1-1; D is uncertain. Trimming removed 7 bases from V and 3 bases from J, with 12 bases in between. The germline V gene encodes CDR1 SNHLY and CDR2 FYNNEI. This CDR3 has 13 amino acids. The CDR3, as DNA: TGTGCCAGCAACCAGGAGGTACACACTGAAGCTTTCTTT. Translation: CASNQEVHTEAFF.

The chain carries TRBV7-2 and TRBJ1-2, with D possibly being TRBD1 (5 bases). There are 14 residues in the CDR3. The germline V and J ends were trimmed by 5 bases and 6 bases, with 16 bases remaining between them. Germline V gene data show CDR1 as SGHTA and CDR2 as FQGNSA. The CDR3 nucleotides are TGTGCCAGCAGCCCAGCGGGGACGGGGAATGGCTACACCTTC. Protein sequence: CASSPAGTGNGYTF.